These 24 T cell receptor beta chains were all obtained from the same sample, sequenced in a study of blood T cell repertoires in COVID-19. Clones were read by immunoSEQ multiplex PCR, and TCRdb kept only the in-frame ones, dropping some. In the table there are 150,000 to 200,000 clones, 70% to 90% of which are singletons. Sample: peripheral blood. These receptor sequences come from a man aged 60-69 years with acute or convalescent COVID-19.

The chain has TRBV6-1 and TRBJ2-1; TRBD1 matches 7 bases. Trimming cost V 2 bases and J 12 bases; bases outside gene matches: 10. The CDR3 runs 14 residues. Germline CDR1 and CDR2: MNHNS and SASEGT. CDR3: CASSETPGQIAQFF. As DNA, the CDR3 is TGTGCCAGCAGTGAAACCCCGGGACAGATCGCGCAGTTCTTC.

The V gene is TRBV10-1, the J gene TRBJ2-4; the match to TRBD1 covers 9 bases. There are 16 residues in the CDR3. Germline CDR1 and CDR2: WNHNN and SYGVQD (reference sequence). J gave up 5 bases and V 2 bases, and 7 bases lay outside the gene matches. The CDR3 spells CASSEGTGIGENIQYF. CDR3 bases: TGCGCCAGCAGTGAGGGGACAGGGATTGGGGAAAACATTCAGTACTTC.

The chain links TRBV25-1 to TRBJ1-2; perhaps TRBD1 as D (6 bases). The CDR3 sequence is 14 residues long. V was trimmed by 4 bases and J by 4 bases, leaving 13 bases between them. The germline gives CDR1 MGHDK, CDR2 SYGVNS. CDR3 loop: CASSVAGAVYGYTF. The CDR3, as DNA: TGTGCCAGCAGTGTTGCGGGGGCGGTCTATGGCTACACCTTC.

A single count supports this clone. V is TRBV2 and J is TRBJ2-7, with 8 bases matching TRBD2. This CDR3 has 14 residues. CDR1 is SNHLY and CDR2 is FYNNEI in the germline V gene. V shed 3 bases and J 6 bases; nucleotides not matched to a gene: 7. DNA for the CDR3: TGTGCCAGCAGTGATCCCGGGGGGGGAGTCGAGCAGTACTTC. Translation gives CASSDPGGGVEQYF.

The CDR3 loop is CASSLVTLRLADSYEQYF. The CDR3 DNA follows: TGTGCCAGCAGCTTAGTTACCCTCAGGCTAGCGGACTCCTACGAGCAGTACTTC. V is TRBV7-2 and J is TRBJ2-7; TRBD2 matches at 7 bases. CDR3 length: 18 amino acids. Germline trimming cut 1 base from V and 0 bases from J; bases unmatched to any gene: 12. The germline V gene has CDR1 SGHTA and CDR2 FQGNSA.

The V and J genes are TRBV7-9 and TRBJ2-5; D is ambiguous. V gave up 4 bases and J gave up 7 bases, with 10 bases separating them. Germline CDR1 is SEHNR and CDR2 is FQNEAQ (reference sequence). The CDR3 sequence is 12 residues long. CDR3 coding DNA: TGTGCCAGCAGCTCGTTTCACGGGACCCAGTACTTC. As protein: CASSSFHGTQYF.

The CDR3 coding sequence is TGTGCCAGCAGCAGAGAGGTGGCGATGAACACTGAAGCTTTCTTT. Translation: CASSREVAMNTEAFF. This chain connects TRBV9 to TRBJ1-1, with unresolved D. CDR3 size: 15 residues. The ends were cut back, 4 bases at V and 0 bases at J, with 13 bases in the middle. Germline V gene sequence: CDR1 SGDLS, CDR2 YYNGEE.

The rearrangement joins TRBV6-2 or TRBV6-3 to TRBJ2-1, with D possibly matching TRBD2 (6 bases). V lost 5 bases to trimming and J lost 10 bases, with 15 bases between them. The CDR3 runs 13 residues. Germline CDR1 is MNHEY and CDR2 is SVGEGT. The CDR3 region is CASSLPGRNEQFF. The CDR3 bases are TGTGCCAGCAGTCTGCCAGGGAGGAACGAGCAGTTCTTC.

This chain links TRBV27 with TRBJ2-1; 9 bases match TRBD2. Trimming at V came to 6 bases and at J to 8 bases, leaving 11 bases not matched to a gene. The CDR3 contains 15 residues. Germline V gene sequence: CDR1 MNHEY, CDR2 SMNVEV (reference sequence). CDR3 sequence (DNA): TGTGCCAGCAGCTCGAGTAGCGGGAGTAGGGATGAGCAGTTCTTC. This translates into CASSSSSGSRDEQFF.

The DNA for the CDR3 is TGCGCCAGCAGCCAAATAATCGGGGACAGCTCCTACAATGAGCAGTTCTTC. It translates to CASSQIIGDSSYNEQFF. The chain recombines TRBV4-1 with TRBJ2-1; TRBD1 matches 7 bases. The ends lost 2 bases at V and 0 bases at J; junction bases unmatched: 7. The CDR3 runs 17 residues. Per germline, CDR1 MGHRA and CDR2 YSYEKL.

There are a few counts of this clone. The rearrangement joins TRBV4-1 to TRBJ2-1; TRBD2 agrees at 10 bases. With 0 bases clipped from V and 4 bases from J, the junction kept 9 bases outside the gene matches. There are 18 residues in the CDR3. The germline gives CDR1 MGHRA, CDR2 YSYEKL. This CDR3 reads CASSQDPLAGVSYNEQFF. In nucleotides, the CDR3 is TGCGCCAGCAGCCAAGACCCCCTAGCGGGAGTAAGTTACAATGAGCAGTTCTTC.

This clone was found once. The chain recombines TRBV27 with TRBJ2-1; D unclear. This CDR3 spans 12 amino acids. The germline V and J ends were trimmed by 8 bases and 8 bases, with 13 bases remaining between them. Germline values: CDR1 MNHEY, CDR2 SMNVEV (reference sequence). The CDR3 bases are TGTGCCAGCGGCATAGCTTTGCATGAGCAGTTCTTC. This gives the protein CASGIALHEQFF.

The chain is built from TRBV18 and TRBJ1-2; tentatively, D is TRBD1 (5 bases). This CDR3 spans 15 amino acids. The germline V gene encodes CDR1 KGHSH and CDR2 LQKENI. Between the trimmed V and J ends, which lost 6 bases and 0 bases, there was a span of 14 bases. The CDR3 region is CASSSGTVANYGYTF. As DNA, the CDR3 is TGTGCCAGCTCCTCCGGGACTGTCGCTAACTATGGCTACACCTTC.

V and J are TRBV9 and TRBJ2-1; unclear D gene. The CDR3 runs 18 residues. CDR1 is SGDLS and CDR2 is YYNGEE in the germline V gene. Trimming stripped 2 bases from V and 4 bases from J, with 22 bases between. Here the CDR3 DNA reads TGTGCCAGCAGCGTTTGGGCTACCCCCGACGATAAGTACAATGAGCAGTTCTTC. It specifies CASSVWATPDDKYNEQFF.

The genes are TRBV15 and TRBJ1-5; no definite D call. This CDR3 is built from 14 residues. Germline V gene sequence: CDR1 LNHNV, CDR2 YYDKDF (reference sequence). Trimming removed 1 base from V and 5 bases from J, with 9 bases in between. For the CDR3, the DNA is TGTGCCACCAGCAGAGGAGGGTTCGATCAGCCCCAGCATTTT. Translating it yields CATSRGGFDQPQHF.

The CDR3 sequence is CASRQRDEKLFF. In nucleotides, the CDR3 is TGTGCCAGCAGACAGAGGGATGAAAAACTGTTTTTT. The V gene is TRBV28, the J gene TRBJ1-4; D is unresolved. Trimming took 6 bases from V and 6 from J, leaving 8 bases between them. The CDR3 loop spans 12 amino acids. Germline CDR1 is MDHEN and CDR2 is SYDVKM.

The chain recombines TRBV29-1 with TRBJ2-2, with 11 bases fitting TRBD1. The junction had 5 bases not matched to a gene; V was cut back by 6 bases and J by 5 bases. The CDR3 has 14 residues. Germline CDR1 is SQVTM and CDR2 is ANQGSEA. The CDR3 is CSVGQGARTGELFF. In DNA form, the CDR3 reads TGCAGCGTCGGACAGGGGGCGCGGACCGGGGAGCTGTTTTTT.

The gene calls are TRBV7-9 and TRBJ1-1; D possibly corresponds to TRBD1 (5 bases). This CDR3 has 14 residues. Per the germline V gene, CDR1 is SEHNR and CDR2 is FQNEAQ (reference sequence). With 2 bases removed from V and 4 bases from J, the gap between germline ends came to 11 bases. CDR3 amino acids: CASSLKDITTEAFF. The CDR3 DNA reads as TGTGCCAGCAGCTTAAAGGACATAACCACTGAAGCTTTCTTT. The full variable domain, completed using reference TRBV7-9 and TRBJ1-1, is DTGVSQNPRHKITKRGQNVTFRCDPISEHNRLYWYRQTLGQGPEFLTYFQNEAQLEKSRLLSDRFSAERPKGSFSTLEIQRTEQGDSAMYLCASSLKDITTEAFFGQGTRLTVV.

The chain's CDR3 is CASSLGQGDGYTF. CDR3 nucleotides: TGTGCCAGCAGCTTAGGGCAGGGGGACGGCTACACCTTC. The chain uses TRBV7-3 and TRBJ1-2; 7 nucleotides line up with TRBD1. V trimming: 2 bases; J trimming: 8 bases; junction bases outside the gene matches: 5. The CDR3 contains 13 residues. Germline V gene sequence: CDR1 SGHTA, CDR2 FQGTGA.

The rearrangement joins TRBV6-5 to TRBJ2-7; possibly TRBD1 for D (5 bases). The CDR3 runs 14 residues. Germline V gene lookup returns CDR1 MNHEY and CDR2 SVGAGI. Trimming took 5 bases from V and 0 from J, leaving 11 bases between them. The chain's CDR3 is CASSPSTASYEQYF. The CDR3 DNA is TGTGCCAGCAGTCCCTCGACAGCCTCCTACGAGCAGTACTTC.

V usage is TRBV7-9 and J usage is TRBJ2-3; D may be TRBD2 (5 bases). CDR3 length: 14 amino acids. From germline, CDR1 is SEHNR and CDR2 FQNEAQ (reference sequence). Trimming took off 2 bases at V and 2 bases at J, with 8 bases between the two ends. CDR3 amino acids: CASSLPDFTDTQYF. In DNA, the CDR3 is TGTGCCAGCAGCTTACCGGACTTCACAGATACGCAGTATTTT.

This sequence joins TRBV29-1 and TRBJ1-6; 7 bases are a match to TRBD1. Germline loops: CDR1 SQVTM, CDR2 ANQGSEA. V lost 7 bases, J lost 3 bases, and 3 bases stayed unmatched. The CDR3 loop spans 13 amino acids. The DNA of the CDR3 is TGCAGCGCCCGGGACAGCTATAATTCACCCCTCCACTTT. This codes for CSARDSYNSPLHF.

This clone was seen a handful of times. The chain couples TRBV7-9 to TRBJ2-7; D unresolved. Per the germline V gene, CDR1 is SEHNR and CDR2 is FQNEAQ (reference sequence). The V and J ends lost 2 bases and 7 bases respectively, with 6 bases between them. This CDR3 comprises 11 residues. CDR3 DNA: TGTGCCAGCAGCTTATATCAGGAGCAGTACTTC. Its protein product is CASSLYQEQYF. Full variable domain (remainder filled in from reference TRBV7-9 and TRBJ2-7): DTGVSQNPRHKITKRGQNVTFRCDPISEHNRLYWYRQTLGQGPEFLTYFQNEAQLEKSRLLSDRFSAERPKGSFSTLEIQRTEQGDSAMYLCASSLYQEQYFGPGTRLTVT.

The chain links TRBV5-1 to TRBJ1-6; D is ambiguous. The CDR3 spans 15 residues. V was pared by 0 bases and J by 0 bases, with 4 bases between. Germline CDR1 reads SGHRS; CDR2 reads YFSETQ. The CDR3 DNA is TGCGCCAGCAGCTTGGACGGCTCCTATAATTCACCCCTCCACTTT. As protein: CASSLDGSYNSPLHF.